The rows below give T cell receptor beta chains drawn from one sample of a study of PD-1 blockade in mismatch repair-deficient tumors. These TCRs' antigens remain unknown. Here immunoSEQ multiplex PCR was the method, and the copy in TCRdb shows in-frame clones only, minus some. The sample holds about 14,000 clones, around 83% seen once. The specimen was cells cultured in vitro, collected from a patient treated with pembrolizumab. Receptors originate from an adult with mismatch repair-deficient cancer. Both conserved end residues are part of each CDR3. The D gene is left open where the match is weak. The size entry is marked missing in some rows and otherwise reads once, few, many or a size class.

>TRBV5-1|-|TRBJ2-6|TRBD1
CASRFTGGRPGANVLTF
TGCGCCAGCAGATTTACAGGGGGCCGGCCTGGGGCCAACGTCCTGACTTTC
>TRBV7-9|once|TRBJ2-7|-
CASSPGFEQYF
TGTGCCAGCTCTCCAGGGTTCGAGCAGTACTTC
>TRBV7-2|-|TRBJ2-1|TRBD1
CAGSRDRGYNEQFF
TGTGCCGGAAGCCGGGACAGGGGTTACAATGAGCAGTTCTTC
>TRBV9|-|TRBJ1-2|-
CASSPGASYGYTF
TGTGCCAGCAGTCCCGGGGCGAGCTATGGCTACACCTTC
>TRBV2|-|TRBJ2-1|-
CASMGIDSKASLYNEQFF
TGTGCCAGCATGGGGATCGACTCCAAAGCCTCCCTCTACAATGAGCAGTTCTTC
>TRBV28|-|TRBJ2-7|-
CASSRAGYEQYF
TGTGCCAGCAGCCGAGCGGGCTACGAGCAGTACTTC